This TCR beta chain came from a study of blood T cell repertoires in COVID-19. Overall study context: The study drew acute and convalescent COVID-19 samples from the United States, Italy and Spain. PBMCs, B-cell-depleted T cells, or T cells provided the cDNA or gDNA that made up the material.

The CDR3 is 16 amino acids. Losses at the gene ends were 5 bases for V and 7 bases for J; bases not matched to a gene: 12. Germline CDR1 and CDR2: SGHDN and FVKESK. Original handling: Amplification of reference gene primers provided the estimated nucleated cell counts. The assay was immunoSEQ multiplex PCR, and TCRdb's table has in-frame clones only and misses some. The V and J calls and clone size were taken over from that table, and D and trimming were inferred from the DNA. Seen here are roughly 250,000 clones, approximately 86% observed once, and the top ten hold roughly 6.4%. The sequence was collected from an older woman with active or convalescent COVID-19. Sequenced material: peripheral blood. The chain is built from TRBV14 and TRBJ2-5; 11 bases fit TRBD2. In nucleotides, the CDR3 is TGTGCCAGCAGCTTTCGTCCGGGACTAGCGGAGGGGACCCAGTACTTC. Translating it yields CASSFRPGLAEGTQYF. The full variable domain, in which reference TRBV14 and TRBJ2-5 provide the parts outside the CDR3, is EAGVTQFPSHSVIEKGQTVTLRCDPISGHDNLYWYRRVMGKEIKFLLHFVKESKQDESGMPNNRFLAERTGGTYSTLKVQPAELEDSGVYFCASSFRPGLAEGTQYFGPGTRLLVL.